A selection of T cell receptor beta chains follows, all from one sample in a study of identical twins. TCRdb used MiXCR to reprocess the 5' RACE reads, holding one entry per CDR3 protein. This sample carries some 590,000 distinct CDR3 sequences, nearly 10% of them seen once, and the ten largest clones take roughly 3%. The same sample was also studied in work on yellow fever vaccine responses in identical twins.

Source material: PBMCs. Every receptor here comes from a young woman in good health. CDR3s include the opening cysteine and the closing phenylalanine or tryptophan. The order of the fields is CDR3 DNA, CDR3 protein, V gene, D gene, J gene, CDR3 length, clone size. D genes are given only for firm matches. The size field is filled for only some rows; it gives once, few, many or a size class.

cdr3_nt: TGTGCCATCAGTGCGCGTTTCGGCGGGATCCGCCAAAACATTACAGATACGCAGTATTTT; cdr3_aa: CAISARFGGIRQNITDTQYF; v_call: TRBV10-3; d_call: .; j_call: TRBJ2-3; cdr3_length: 20; clone_size: many
cdr3_nt: TGTGCCAGTAGTATAGATAATTTACAGGGGGCTGAGCAGTTCTTC; cdr3_aa: CASSIDNLQGAEQFF; v_call: TRBV19; d_call: TRBD1; j_call: TRBJ2-1; cdr3_length: 15; clone_size: .
cdr3_nt: TGCGCCAGCAGCTTGGTTGGAGGGGAAGGTTCACCCCTCCGCTTT; cdr3_aa: CASSLVGGEGSPLRF; v_call: TRBV5-1; d_call: .; j_call: TRBJ1-6; cdr3_length: 15; clone_size: few
cdr3_nt: TGCAGTGCTAGATGGGGGGGGAACACTGAAGCTTTCTTT; cdr3_aa: CSARWGGNTEAFF; v_call: TRBV20-1; d_call: .; j_call: TRBJ1-1; cdr3_length: 13; clone_size: many
cdr3_nt: TGTGCCAGCACCTCTAGCGGCCTTAAGAGACCCCGGGGGGAGACCCAGTACTTC; cdr3_aa: CASTSSGLKRPRGETQYF; v_call: TRBV11-1; d_call: TRBD2; j_call: TRBJ2-5; cdr3_length: 18; clone_size: .
cdr3_nt: TGCAGCGTTGAACAGGCGTCGAGCTCCTACGAGCAGTACTTC; cdr3_aa: CSVEQASSSYEQYF; v_call: TRBV29-1; d_call: .; j_call: TRBJ2-7; cdr3_length: 14; clone_size: .
cdr3_nt: TGCGCCAGCAGCCAAGCGAGGACAGCGAGACATGAGCAGTTCTTC; cdr3_aa: CASSQARTARHEQFF; v_call: TRBV4-1; d_call: .; j_call: TRBJ2-1; cdr3_length: 15; clone_size: many
cdr3_nt: TGTGCCAGCAGCGTAGATGGACAGGGAAATGAAAAACTGTTTTTT; cdr3_aa: CASSVDGQGNEKLFF; v_call: TRBV9; d_call: TRBD1; j_call: TRBJ1-4; cdr3_length: 15; clone_size: few
cdr3_nt: TGTGCCAGCAGTTACGAGGACAACACTGAAGCTTTCTTT; cdr3_aa: CASSYEDNTEAFF; v_call: TRBV6-2/TRBV6-3; d_call: .; j_call: TRBJ1-1; cdr3_length: 13; clone_size: .
cdr3_nt: TGTGCCACCAGCAAACAGGCAGGGGGTGGCTCCTACAATGAGCAGTTCTTC; cdr3_aa: CATSKQAGGGSYNEQFF; v_call: TRBV3-1; d_call: TRBD1; j_call: TRBJ2-1; cdr3_length: 17; clone_size: .
cdr3_nt: TGTGCCAGCAGCTTAGGAGGGGGCGCGGGTACCGGGGAGCTGTTTTTT; cdr3_aa: CASSLGGGAGTGELFF; v_call: TRBV11-2; d_call: TRBD1; j_call: TRBJ2-2; cdr3_length: 16; clone_size: many
cdr3_nt: TGTGCCAGCAGTTTACCGTCGGGGAGGGCCTTGAATGAGCAGTTCTTC; cdr3_aa: CASSLPSGRALNEQFF; v_call: TRBV12-3/TRBV12-4; d_call: TRBD2; j_call: TRBJ2-1; cdr3_length: 16; clone_size: .
cdr3_nt: TGTGCCAGCAGACGACTAGCGGCTACCTCCTACGAGCAGTACTTC; cdr3_aa: CASRRLAATSYEQYF; v_call: TRBV2; d_call: TRBD2; j_call: TRBJ2-7; cdr3_length: 15; clone_size: .